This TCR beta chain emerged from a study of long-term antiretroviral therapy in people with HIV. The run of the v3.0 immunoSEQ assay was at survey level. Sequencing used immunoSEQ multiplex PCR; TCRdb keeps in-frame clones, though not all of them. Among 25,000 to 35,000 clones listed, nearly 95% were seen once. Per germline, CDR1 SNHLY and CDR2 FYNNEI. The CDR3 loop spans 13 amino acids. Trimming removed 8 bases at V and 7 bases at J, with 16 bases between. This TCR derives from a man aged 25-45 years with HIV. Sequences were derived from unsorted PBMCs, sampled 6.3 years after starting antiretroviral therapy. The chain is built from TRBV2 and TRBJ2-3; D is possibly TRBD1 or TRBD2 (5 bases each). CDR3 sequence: CASHSGTGNTQYF. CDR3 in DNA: TGTGCCAGCCACTCTGGGACGGGGAATACGCAGTATTTT. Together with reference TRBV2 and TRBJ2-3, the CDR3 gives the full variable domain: EPEVTQTPSHQVTQMGQEVILRCVPISNHLYFYWYRQILGQKVEFLVSFYNNEISEKSEIFDDQFSVERPDGSNFTLKIRSTKLEDSAMYFCASHSGTGNTQYFGPGTRLTVL.